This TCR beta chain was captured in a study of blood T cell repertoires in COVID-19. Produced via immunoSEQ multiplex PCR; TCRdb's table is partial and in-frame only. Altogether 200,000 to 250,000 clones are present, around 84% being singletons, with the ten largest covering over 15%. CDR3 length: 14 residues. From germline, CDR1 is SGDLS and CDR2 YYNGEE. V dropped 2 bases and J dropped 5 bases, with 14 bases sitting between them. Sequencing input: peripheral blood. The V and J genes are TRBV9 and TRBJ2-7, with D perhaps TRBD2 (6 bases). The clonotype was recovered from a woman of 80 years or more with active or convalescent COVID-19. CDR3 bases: TGTGCCAGCAGCGTCTCGGGAGTCGGTAACGAGCAGTACTTC. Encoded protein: CASSVSGVGNEQYF. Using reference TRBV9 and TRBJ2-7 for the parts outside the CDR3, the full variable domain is DSGVTQTPKHLITATGQRVTLRCSPRSGDLSVYWYQQSLDQGLQFLIQYYNGEERAKGNILERFSAQQFPDLHSELNLSSLELGDSALYFCASSVSGVGNEQYFGPGTRLTVT.